In this sample, the clone carrying this TCR beta chain turned up many times. Its antigen is not identified. The sample originates from a study of identical twins. Study outcomes and limitations: In beta out-of-frame sequences, the excess sharing between twins was weaker. Out-of-frame alpha sequences shared by twins showed excess low generation probability. Insertion counts were lower in abundant cord blood beta clonotypes, a trend that memory repertoires did not show.

TCRdb passed the 5' RACE reads through MiXCR, listing each CDR3 protein once. The data hold around 480,000 distinct CDR3 sequences, with roughly an eighth observed a single time. The donors were all healthy and Caucasian. This CDR3 has 17 amino acids. V was clipped by 2 bases and J by 2 bases; unmatched bases: 9. Per germline, CDR1 MNHEY and CDR2 SVGEGT. The same sample was also used in a study of yellow fever vaccine responses in identical twins.

The TCR was taken from a woman younger than 30 in good health. J is TRBJ2-1 and V is TRBV6-2 or TRBV6-3, with 7 bases lining up with TRBD2. The specimen sequenced was CD4+ T cells sorted from blood. The CDR3 loop is CASSYPPLAVTYNEQFF. The CDR3 DNA sequence: TGTGCCAGCAGTTACCCCCCGCTAGCGGTCACCTACAATGAGCAGTTCTTC.